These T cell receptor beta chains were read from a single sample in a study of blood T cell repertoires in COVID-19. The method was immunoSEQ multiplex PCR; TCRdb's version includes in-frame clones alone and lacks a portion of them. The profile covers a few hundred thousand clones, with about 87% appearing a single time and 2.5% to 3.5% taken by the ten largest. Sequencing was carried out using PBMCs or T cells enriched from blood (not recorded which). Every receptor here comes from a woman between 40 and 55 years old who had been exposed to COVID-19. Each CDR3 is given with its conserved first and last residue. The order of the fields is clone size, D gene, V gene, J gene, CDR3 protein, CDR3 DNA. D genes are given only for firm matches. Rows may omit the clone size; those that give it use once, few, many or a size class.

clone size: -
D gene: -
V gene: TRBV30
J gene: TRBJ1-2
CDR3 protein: CAWSGGAYGYTF
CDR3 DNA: TGTGCCTGGAGCGGGGGGGCTTATGGCTACACCTTC

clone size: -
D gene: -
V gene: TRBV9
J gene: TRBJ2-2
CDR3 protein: CASSVDLLTGELFF
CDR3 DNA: TGTGCCAGCAGCGTAGATCTCCTCACCGGGGAGCTGTTTTTT

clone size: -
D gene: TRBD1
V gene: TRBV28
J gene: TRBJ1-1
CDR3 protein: CASRGPGTGFMNTEAFF
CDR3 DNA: TGTGCCAGCAGGGGGCCCGGGACAGGATTCATGAACACTGAAGCTTTCTTT

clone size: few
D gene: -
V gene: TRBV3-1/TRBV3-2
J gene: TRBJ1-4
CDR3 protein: CASSQASGHREKLFF
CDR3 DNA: TGTGCCAGCAGCCAAGCATCAGGGCATAGGGAAAAACTGTTTTTT

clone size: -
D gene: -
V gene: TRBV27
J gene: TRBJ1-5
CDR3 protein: CASSPSAGEGDQPQHF
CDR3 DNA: TGTGCCAGCAGTCCCTCGGCGGGTGAGGGAGATCAGCCCCAGCATTTT

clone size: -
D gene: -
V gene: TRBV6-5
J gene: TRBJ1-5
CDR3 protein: CASRMTDTSNQPQHF
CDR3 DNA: TGTGCCAGCAGGATGACAGATACTAGCAATCAGCCCCAGCATTTT

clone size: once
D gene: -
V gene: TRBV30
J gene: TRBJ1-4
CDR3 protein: CAGTARGLFF
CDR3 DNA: TGTGCCGGTACAGCGCGCGGGCTGTTTTTT

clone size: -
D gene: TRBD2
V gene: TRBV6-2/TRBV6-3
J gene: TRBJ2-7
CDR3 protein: CASSSTSGGAYEQYF
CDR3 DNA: TGTGCCAGCAGCTCCACTAGCGGGGGGGCCTACGAGCAGTACTTC

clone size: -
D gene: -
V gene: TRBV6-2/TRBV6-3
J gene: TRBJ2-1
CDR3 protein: CASTPQWSYNEQFF
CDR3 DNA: TGTGCCAGCACCCCCCAGTGGTCCTACAATGAGCAGTTCTTC

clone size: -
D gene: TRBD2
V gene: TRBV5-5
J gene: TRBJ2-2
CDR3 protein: CASSRGREGGELFF
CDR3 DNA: TGTGCCAGCAGCCGAGGCAGGGAGGGCGGGGAGCTGTTTTTT

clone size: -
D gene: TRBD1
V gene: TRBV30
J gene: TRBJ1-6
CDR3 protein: CAWSIQGAAYNSPLHF
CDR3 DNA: TGTGCCTGGAGTATACAGGGGGCGGCCTATAATTCACCCCTCCACTTT

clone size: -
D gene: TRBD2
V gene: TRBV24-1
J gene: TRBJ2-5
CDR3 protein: CATSDPSVGGAQTQYF
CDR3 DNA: TGTGCCACCAGTGACCCCAGTGTCGGGGGGGCCCAGACCCAGTACTTC

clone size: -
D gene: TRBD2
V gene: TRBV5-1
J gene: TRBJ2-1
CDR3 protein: CASSVGLAGDEQFF
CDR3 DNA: TGTGCCAGCAGCGTGGGACTAGCGGGGGATGAGCAGTTCTTC

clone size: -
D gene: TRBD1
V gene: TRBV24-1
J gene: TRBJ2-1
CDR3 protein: CATGSDRPYNEQFF
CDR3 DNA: TGTGCCACCGGCTCGGACAGGCCATACAATGAGCAGTTCTTC

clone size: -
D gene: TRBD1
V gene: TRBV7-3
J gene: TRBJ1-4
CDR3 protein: CASSPAGTGFVVSRDEKLFF
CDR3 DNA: TGTGCCAGCAGCCCCGCCGGGACAGGGTTTGTGGTGTCGCGGGATGAAAAACTGTTTTTT

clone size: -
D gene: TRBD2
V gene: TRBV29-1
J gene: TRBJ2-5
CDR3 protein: CSALLAGIAKTQYF
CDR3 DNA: TGCAGCGCCTTACTAGCGGGAATTGCGAAGACCCAGTACTTC

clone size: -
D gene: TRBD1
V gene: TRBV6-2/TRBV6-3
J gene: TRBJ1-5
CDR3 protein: CASSPGTGPLEDQPQHF
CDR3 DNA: TGTGCCAGCAGCCCCGGGACAGGGCCTTTAGAGGATCAGCCCCAGCATTTT

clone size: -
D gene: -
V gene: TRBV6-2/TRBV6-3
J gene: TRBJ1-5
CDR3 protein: CASSYRSAKGQPQHF
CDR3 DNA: TGTGCCAGCAGTTATAGGTCCGCCAAGGGGCAGCCCCAGCATTTT

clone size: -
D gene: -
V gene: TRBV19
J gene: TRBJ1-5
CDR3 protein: CASMDYGPEGNQPQHF
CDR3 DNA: TGTGCCAGTATGGACTACGGGCCGGAGGGCAATCAGCCCCAGCATTTT

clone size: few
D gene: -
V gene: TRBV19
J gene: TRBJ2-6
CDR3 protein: CASSSRGYLAGANVLTF
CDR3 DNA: TGTGCCAGTAGTTCCCGGGGGTACCTCGCTGGGGCCAACGTCCTGACTTTC

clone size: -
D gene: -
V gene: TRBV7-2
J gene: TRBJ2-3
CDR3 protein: CASTKMKTEGTQYF
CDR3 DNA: TGTGCCAGCACCAAAATGAAGACGGAGGGTACGCAGTATTTT

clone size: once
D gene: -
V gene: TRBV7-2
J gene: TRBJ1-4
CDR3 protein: CASSSIGGNEKLFF
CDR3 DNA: TGTGCCAGCAGTTCCATAGGGGGTAATGAAAAACTGTTTTTT

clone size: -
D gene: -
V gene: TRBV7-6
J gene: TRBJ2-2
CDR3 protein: CASSLEYIGQTNTGELFF
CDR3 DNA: TGTGCCAGCAGCTTAGAATATATAGGACAGACGAACACCGGGGAGCTGTTTTTT

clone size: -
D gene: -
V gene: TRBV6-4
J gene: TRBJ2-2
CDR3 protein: CASSDGGHSTGELFF
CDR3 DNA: TGTGCCAGCAGTGACGGAGGTCACAGCACCGGGGAGCTGTTTTTT

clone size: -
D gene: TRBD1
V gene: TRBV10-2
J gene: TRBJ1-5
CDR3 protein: CAIQGAWDQPQHF
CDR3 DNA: TGCGCCATACAGGGGGCGTGGGATCAGCCCCAGCATTTT

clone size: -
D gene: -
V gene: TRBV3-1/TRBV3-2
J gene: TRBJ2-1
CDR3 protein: CASSQDPVYEQFF
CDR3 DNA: TGTGCCAGCAGCCAAGATCCAGTGTATGAGCAGTTCTTC

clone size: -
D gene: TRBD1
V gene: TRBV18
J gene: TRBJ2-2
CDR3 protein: CASSPRPGQVVGELFF
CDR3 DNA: TGTGCCAGCTCACCTCGACCGGGACAGGTTGTCGGGGAGCTGTTTTTT

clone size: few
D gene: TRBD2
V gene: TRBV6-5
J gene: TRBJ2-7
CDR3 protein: CASSYSGGGTHKQYF
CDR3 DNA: TGTGCCAGCAGTTACTCGGGCGGGGGGACGCATAAGCAGTACTTC

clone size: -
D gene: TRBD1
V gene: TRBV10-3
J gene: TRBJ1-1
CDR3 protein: CAISDPGQGWLNTEAFF
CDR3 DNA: TGTGCCATCAGTGACCCAGGACAGGGGTGGTTGAACACTGAAGCTTTCTTT

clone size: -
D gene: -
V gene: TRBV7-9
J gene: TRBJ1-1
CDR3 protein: CASVLNTEAFF
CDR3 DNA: TGTGCCAGCGTCTTAAACACTGAAGCTTTCTTT

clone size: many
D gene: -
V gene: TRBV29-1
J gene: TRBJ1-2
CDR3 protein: CSVEDGEDYTF
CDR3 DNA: TGCAGCGTTGAAGACGGCGAGGACTACACCTTC

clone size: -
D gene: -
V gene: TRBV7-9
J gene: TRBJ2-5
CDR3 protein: CASSFVETQYF
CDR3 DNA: TGTGCCAGCAGCTTCGTAGAGACCCAGTACTTC

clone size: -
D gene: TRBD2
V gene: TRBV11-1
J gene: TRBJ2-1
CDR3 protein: CASSLAWGLAGVNEQFF
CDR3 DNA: TGTGCCAGCAGCTTAGCGTGGGGGCTAGCGGGAGTCAATGAGCAGTTCTTC

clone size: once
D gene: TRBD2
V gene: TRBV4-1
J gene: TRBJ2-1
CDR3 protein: CASSQAGLAGYEQFF
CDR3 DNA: TGCGCCAGCAGCCAAGCGGGACTAGCGGGATATGAGCAGTTCTTC

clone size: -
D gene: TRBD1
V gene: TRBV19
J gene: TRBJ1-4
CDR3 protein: CASIRVGRTGGSNEKLFF
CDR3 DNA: TGTGCCAGTATTCGAGTCGGGCGGACAGGGGGCAGTAATGAAAAACTGTTTTTT

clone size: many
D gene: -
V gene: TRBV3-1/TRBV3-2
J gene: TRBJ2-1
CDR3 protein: CASSHAGFYNEQFF
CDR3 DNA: TGTGCCAGCAGCCATGCAGGCTTTTACAATGAGCAGTTCTTC

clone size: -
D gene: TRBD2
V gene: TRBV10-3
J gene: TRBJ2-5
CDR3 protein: CAISVAGAGKETQYF
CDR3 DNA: TGTGCCATCAGTGTAGCGGGGGCCGGGAAAGAGACCCAGTACTTC

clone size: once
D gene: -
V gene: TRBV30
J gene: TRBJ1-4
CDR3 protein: CAWKRNNEKLFF
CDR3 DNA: TGTGCCTGGAAGAGGAATAATGAAAAACTGTTTTTT

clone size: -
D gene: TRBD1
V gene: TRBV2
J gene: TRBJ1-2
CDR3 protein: CASSGQGFYGYTF
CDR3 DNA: TGTGCCAGCAGCGGACAGGGGTTCTATGGCTACACCTTC

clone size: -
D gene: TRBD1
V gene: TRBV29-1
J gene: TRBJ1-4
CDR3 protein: CSAGTGGTANEKLFF
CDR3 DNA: TGCAGCGCCGGGACAGGGGGCACGGCTAATGAAAAACTGTTTTTT

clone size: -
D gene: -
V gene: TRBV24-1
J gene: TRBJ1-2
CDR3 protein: CATEAYGYGYTF
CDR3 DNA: TGTGCCACAGAAGCTTATGGCTATGGCTACACCTTC

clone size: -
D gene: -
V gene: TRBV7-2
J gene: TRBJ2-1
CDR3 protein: CASSFRGAGQLHSYNEQFF
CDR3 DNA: TGTGCCAGCAGCTTTCGGGGGGCGGGACAACTGCACTCCTACAATGAGCAGTTCTTC

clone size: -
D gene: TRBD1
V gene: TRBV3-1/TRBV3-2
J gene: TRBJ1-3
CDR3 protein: CASSRGTVSGNTIYF
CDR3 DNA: TGTGCCAGCAGCCGCGGGACAGTCTCTGGAAACACCATATATTTT

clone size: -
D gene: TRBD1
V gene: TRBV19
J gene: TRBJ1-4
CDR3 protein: CASSRVGTGDEKLFF
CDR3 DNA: TGTGCCAGTAGTAGAGTCGGGACAGGGGATGAAAAACTGTTTTTT

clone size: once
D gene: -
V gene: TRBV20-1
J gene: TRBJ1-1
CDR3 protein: CSADLNTEAFF
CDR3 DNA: TGCAGTGCTGACTTGAACACTGAAGCTTTCTTT

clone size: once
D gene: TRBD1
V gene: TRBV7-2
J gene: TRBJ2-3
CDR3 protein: CASSLQGQGAGGTQYF
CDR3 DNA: TGTGCCAGCAGCTTGCAAGGACAGGGAGCCGGGGGTACGCAGTATTTT

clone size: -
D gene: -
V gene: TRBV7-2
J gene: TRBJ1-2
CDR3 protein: CASRQDLNYGYTF
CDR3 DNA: TGTGCCAGCCGACAGGACCTAAACTATGGCTACACCTTC

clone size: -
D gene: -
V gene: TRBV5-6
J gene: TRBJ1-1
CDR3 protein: CASSFGGNTEAFF
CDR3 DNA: TGTGCCAGCAGCTTCGGGGGGAACACTGAAGCTTTCTTT

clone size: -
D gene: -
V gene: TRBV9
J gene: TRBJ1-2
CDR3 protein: CASSPRGFRSYTF
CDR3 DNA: TGTGCCAGCAGCCCCCGTGGGTTCAGGAGCTACACCTTC

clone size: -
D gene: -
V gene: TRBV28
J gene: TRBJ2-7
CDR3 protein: CATEGGARYEQYF
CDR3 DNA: TGTGCCACCGAGGGGGGGGCGCGTTACGAGCAGTACTTC

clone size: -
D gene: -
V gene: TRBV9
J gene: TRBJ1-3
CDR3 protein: CASSVAGGGNTIYF
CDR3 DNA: TGTGCCAGCAGCGTAGCGGGGGGCGGAAACACCATATATTTT

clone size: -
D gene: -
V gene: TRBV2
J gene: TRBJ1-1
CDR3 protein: CASRAGPSTEAFF
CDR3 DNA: TGTGCCAGCAGAGCGGGACCCAGCACTGAAGCTTTCTTT

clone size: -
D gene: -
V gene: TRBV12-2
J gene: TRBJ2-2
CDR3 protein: CASRLDLRPGNTGELFF
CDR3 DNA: TGTGCAAGTCGCTTAGATTTAAGACCAGGGAACACCGGGGAGCTGTTTTTT

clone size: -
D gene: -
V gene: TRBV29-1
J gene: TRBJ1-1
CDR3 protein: CSVTSGGRREAFF
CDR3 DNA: TGCAGCGTTACCAGTGGAGGTCGTCGTGAAGCTTTCTTT

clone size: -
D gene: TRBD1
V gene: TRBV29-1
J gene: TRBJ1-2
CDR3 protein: CSVGVTGGRYGYTF
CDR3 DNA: TGCAGCGTGGGAGTAACAGGGGGCCGGTATGGCTACACCTTC

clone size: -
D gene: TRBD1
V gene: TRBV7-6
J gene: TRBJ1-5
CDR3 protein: CASSLDRQGYSPQHF
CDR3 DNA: TGTGCCAGCAGCTTAGATAGACAGGGCTATTCCCCCCAGCATTTT

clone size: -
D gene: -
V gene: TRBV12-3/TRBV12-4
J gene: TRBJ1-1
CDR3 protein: CASSLGQPEAFF
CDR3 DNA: TGTGCCAGCAGTTTGGGGCAGCCTGAAGCTTTCTTT